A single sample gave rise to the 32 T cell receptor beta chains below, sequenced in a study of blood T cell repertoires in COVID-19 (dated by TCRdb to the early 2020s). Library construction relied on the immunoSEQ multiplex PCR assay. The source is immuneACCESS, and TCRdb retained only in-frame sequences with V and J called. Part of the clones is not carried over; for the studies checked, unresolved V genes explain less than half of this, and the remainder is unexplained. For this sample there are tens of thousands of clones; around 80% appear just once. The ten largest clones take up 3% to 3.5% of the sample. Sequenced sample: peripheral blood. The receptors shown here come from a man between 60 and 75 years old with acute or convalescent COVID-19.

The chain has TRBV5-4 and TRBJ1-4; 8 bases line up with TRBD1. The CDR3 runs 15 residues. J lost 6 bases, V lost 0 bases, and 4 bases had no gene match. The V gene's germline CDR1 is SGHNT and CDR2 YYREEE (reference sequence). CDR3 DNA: TGTGCCAGCAGCTTGGGCGGGACAGGAGATGAAAAACTGTTTTTT. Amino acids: CASSLGGTGDEKLFF.

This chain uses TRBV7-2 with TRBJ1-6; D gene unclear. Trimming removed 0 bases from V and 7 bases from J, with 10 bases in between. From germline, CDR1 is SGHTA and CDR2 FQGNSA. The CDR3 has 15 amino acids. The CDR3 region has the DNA TGTGCCAGCAGCTTAGCCACACTATCCAATTCACCCCTCCACTTT. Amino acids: CASSLATLSNSPLHF.

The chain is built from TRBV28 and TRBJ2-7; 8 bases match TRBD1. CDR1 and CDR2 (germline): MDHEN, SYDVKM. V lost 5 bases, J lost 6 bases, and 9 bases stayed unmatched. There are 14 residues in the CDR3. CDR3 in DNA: TGTGCCAGCAGTCCAGGGGGCGCAATGGCCGAGCAGTACTTC. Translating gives CASSPGGAMAEQYF.

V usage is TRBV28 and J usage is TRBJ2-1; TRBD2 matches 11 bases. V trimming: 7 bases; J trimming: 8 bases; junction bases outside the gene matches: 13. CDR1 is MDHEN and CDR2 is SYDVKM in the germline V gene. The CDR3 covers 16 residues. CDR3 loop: CASTRVAGGPGDEQFF. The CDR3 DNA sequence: TGTGCCAGCACGAGAGTAGCGGGAGGGCCAGGGGATGAGCAGTTCTTC. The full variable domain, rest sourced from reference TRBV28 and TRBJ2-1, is DVKVTQSSRYLVKRTGEKVFLECVQDMDHENMFWYRQDPGLGLRLIYFSYDVKMKEKGDIPEGYSVSREKKERFSLILESASTNQTSMYLCASTRVAGGPGDEQFFGPGTRLTVL.

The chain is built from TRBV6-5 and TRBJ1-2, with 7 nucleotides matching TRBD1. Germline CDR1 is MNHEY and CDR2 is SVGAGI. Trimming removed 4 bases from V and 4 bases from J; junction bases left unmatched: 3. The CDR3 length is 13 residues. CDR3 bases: TGTGCCAGCAGTTTGGGACAGTTCTATGGCTACACCTTC. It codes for CASSLGQFYGYTF.

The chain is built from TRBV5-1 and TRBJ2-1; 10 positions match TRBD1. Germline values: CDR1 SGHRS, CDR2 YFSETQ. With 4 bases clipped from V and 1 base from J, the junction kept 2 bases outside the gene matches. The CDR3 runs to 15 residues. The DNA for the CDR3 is TGCGCCAGCAGCGTGGGACAGGGGTCCTACAATGAGCAGTTCTTC. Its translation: CASSVGQGSYNEQFF.

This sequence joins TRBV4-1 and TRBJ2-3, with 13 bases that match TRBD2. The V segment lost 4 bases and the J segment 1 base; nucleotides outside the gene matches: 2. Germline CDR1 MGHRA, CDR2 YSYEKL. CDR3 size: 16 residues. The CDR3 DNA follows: TGCGCCAGCAGCCTCGGACTAGCGGGGGGCACAGATACGCAGTATTTT. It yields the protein CASSLGLAGGTDTQYF.

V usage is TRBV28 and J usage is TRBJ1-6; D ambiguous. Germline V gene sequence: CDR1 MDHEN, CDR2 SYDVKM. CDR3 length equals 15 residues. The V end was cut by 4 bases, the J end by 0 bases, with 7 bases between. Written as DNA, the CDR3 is TGTGCCAGCAGTTCCGGGAGCTCCTATAATTCACCCCTCCACTTT. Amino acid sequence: CASSSGSSYNSPLHF.

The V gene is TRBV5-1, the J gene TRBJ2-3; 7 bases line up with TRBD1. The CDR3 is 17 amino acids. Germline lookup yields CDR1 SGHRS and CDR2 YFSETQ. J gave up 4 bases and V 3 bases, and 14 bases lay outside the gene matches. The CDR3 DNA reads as TGCGCCAGCAGCTCGAGGACAGGTCCTCCAGGAGCAGATACGCAGTATTTT. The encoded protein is CASSSRTGPPGADTQYF.

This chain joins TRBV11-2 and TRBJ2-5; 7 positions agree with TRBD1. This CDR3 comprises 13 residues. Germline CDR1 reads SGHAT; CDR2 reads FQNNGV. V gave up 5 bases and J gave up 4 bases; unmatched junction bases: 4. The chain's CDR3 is CASSMTGSETQYF. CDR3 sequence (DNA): TGTGCCAGCAGCATGACAGGGTCAGAGACCCAGTACTTC.

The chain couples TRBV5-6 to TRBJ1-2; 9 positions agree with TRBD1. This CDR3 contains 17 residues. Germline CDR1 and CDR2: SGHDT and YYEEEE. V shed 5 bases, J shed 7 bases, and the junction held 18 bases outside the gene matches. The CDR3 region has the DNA TGTGCCAGCAGTTCAATCGAGACAGGGGGAGATGGGTTTGGCTACACCTTC. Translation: CASSSIETGGDGFGYTF.

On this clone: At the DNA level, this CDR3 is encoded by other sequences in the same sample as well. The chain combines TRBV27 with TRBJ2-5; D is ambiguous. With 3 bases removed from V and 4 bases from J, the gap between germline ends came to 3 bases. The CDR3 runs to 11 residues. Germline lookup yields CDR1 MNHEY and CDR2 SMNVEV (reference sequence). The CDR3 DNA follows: TGTGCCAGCAGTTTTCGAGAGACCCAGTACTTC. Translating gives CASSFRETQYF.

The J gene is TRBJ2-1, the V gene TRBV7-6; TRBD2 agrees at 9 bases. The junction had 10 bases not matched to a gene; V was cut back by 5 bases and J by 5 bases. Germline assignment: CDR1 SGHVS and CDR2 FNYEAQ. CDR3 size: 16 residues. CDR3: CASSPRASGAHNEQFF. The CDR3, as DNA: TGTGCCAGCAGCCCGCGGGCTAGCGGGGCCCACAATGAGCAGTTCTTC. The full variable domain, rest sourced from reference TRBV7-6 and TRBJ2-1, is GAGVSQSPRYKVTKRGQDVALRCDPISGHVSLYWYRQALGQGPEFLTYFNYEAQQDKSGLPNDRFSAERPEGSISTLTIQRTEQRDSAMYRCASSPRASGAHNEQFFGPGTRLTVL.

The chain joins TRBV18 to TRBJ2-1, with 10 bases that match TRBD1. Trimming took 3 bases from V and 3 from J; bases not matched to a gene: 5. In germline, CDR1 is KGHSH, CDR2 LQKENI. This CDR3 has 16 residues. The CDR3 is CASSPNRDRGYNEQFF. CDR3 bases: TGTGCCAGCTCACCTAACCGGGACAGGGGCTACAATGAGCAGTTCTTC.

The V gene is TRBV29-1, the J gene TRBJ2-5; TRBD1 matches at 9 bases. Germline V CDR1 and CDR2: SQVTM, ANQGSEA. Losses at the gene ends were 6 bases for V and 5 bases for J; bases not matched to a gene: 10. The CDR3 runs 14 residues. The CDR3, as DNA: TGCAGCGTCACTACGACAGGGGGAGGTGAGACCCAGTACTTC. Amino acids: CSVTTTGGGETQYF.

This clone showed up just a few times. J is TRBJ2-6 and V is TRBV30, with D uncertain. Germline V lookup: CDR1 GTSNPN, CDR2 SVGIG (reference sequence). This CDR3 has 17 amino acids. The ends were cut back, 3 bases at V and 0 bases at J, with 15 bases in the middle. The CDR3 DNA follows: TGTGCCTGGAGAACCGGGTCCTTCTACTCTGGGGCCAACGTCCTGACTTTC. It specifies CAWRTGSFYSGANVLTF.

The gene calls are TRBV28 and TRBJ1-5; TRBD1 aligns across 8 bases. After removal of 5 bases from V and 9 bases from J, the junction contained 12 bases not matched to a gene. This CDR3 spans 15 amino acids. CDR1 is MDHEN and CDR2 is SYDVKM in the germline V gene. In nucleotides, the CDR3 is TGTGCCAGCAGTCTCGGGACAGGTAGTATGCGGCCCCAGCATTTT. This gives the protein CASSLGTGSMRPQHF.

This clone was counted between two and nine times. CDR3 in DNA: TGTGCCAGCAGCGACCGGGACTCTTATAATTCACCCCTCCACTTT. Its translation: CASSDRDSYNSPLHF. The chain couples TRBV9 to TRBJ1-6; TRBD1 is a possible D gene (5 bases). The CDR3 totals 15 residues. Germline CDR1 SGDLS, CDR2 YYNGEE. Trimming removed 3 bases from V and 4 bases from J, with 11 bases in between.

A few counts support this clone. DNA for the CDR3: TGTGCCTCACGGGAAGGGATGAACACTGAAGCTTTCTTT. Amino acid sequence: CASREGMNTEAFF. This rearrangement joins TRBV19 to TRBJ1-1; no firm D call. CDR1 is LNHDA, CDR2 SQIVND, per germline (reference sequence). The length of the CDR3 is 13 residues. With 11 bases removed from V and 0 bases from J, the gap between germline ends came to 13 bases.

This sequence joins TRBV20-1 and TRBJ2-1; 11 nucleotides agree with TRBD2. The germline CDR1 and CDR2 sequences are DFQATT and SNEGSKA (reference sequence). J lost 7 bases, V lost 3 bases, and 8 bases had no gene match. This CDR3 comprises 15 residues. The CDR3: CSASSLAGGWNEQFF. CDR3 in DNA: TGCAGTGCTAGTTCCCTAGCGGGAGGTTGGAATGAGCAGTTCTTC.

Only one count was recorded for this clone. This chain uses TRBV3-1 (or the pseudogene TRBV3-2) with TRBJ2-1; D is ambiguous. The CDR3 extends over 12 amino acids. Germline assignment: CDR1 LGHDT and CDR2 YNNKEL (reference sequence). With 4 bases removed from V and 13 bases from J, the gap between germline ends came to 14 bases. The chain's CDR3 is CASSLSLSPQFF. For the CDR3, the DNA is TGTGCCAGCAGCCTCTCTCTTTCCCCCCAGTTCTTC.

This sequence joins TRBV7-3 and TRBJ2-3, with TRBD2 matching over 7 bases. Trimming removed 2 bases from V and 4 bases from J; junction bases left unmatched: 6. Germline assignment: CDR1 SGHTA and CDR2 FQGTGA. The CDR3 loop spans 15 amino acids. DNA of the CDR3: TGTGCCAGCAGCTTATCGGGCGGGAGCGCAGATACGCAGTATTTT. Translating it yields CASSLSGGSADTQYF.

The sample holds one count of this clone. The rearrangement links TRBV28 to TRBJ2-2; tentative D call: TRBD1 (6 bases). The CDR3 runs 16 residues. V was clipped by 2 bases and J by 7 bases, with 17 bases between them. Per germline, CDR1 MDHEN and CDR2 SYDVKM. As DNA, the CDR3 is TGTGCCAGCAGTTTAGGCAGGGGCGTTTTTGTCGGGGAGCTGTTTTTT. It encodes CASSLGRGVFVGELFF.

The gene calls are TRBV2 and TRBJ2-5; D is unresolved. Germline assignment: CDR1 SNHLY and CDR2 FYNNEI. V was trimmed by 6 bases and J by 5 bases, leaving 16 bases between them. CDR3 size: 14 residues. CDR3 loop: CASRAPRSSETQYF. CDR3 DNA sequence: TGTGCCAGCAGGGCGCCTAGAAGTAGCGAGACCCAGTACTTC.

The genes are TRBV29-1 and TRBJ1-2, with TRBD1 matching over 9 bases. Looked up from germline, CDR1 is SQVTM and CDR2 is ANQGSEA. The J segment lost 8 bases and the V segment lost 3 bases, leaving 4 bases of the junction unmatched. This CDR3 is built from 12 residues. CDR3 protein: CSVDYRGLGYTF. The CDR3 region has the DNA TGCAGCGTTGACTACAGGGGGCTAGGCTACACCTTC.

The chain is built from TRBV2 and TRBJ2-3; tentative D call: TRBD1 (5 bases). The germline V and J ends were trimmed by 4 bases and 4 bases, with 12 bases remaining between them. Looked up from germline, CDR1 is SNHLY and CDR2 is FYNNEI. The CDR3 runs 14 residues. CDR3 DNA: TGTGCCAGCAGTGTCAGCCAAGGGGCAGATACGCAGTATTTT. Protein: CASSVSQGADTQYF. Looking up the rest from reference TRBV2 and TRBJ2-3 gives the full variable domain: EPEVTQTPSHQVTQMGQEVILRCVPISNHLYFYWYRQILGQKVEFLVSFYNNEISEKSEIFDDQFSVERPDGSNFTLKIRSTKLEDSAMYFCASSVSQGADTQYFGPGTRLTVL.

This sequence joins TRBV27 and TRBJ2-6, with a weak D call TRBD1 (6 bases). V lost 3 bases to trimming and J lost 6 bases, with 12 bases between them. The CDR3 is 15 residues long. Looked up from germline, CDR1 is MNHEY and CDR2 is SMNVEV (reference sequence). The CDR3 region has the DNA TGTGCCAGCAGTTTTTTACAGGGTCAGGCCAACGTCCTGACTTTC. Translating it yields CASSFLQGQANVLTF.

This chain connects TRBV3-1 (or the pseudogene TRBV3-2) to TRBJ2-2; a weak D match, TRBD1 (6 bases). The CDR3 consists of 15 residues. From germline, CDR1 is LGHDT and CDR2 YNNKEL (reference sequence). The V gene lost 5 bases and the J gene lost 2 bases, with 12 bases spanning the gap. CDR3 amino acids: CASSRRQDNTGELFF. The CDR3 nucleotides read TGTGCCAGCAGCAGGAGACAGGACAACACCGGGGAGCTGTTTTTT.

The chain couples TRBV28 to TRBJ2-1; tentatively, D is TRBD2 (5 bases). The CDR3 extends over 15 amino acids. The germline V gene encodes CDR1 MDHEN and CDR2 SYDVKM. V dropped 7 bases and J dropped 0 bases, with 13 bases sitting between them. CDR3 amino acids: CASKFPGFSYNEQFF. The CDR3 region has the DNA TGTGCCAGCAAATTCCCGGGATTCTCCTACAATGAGCAGTTCTTC. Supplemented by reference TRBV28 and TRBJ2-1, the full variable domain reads DVKVTQSSRYLVKRTGEKVFLECVQDMDHENMFWYRQDPGLGLRLIYFSYDVKMKEKGDIPEGYSVSREKKERFSLILESASTNQTSMYLCASKFPGFSYNEQFFGPGTRLTVL.

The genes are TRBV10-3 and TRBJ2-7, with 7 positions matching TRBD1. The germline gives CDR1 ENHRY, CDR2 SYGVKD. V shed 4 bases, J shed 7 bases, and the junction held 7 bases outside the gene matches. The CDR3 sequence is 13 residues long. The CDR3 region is CAISGQGPGEQYF. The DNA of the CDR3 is TGTGCCATCAGTGGACAGGGACCGGGGGAGCAGTACTTC.

CDR3 sequence: CASSLDNSGVFREQFF. In DNA form, the CDR3 reads TGTGCCAGCAGCTTGGACAATAGCGGGGTATTCCGTGAGCAGTTCTTC. The chain couples TRBV5-5 to TRBJ2-1, with 8 bases matching TRBD2. J was trimmed by 9 bases and V by 0 bases; bases with no gene match: 11. The CDR3 contains 16 residues. CDR1 and CDR2 (germline): SGHKS, YYEKEE (reference sequence).

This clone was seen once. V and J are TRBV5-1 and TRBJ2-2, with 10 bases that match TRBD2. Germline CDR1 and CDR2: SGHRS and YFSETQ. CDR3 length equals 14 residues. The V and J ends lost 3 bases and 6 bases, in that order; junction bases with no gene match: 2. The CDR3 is CASSSGTSAGELFF. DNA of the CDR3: TGCGCCAGCAGCTCCGGGACTAGCGCCGGGGAGCTGTTTTTT.